A selection of T cell receptor beta chains follows, all from one sample in a study of pediatric ulcerative colitis. Method: immunoSEQ multiplex PCR; TCRdb's copy keeps in-frame clones and lacks some. The data show 20,000 to 25,000 clones, more than 65% seen once. Sequencing was done on a sample of gut tissue. The receptors here all came from a boy between 10 and 17 years old with severe ulcerative colitis. CDR3s include the opening cysteine and the closing phenylalanine or tryptophan. The order of the fields is V gene, J gene, CDR3 protein.

TRBV7-3	TRBJ1-1	CASSLITDTEAFF
TRBV5-4	TRBJ2-1	CASSRTSGRALGEQFF
TRBV4-1	TRBJ2-7	CASSQDLAGVSHEQYF
TRBV7-9	TRBJ2-1	CASSLGTGGNNEQFF
TRBV7-7	TRBJ2-7	CASSSSTESLGYEQYF
TRBV7-6	TRBJ1-2	CASSPLGLLVNYGYTF
TRBV14	TRBJ2-5	CASSARISETQYF
TRBV21-1	TRBJ2-5	CASSKEQREADQETQYF
TRBV6-5	TRBJ1-2	CASSLGGTPLFGYTF
TRBV13	TRBJ2-7	CASSLTKNYEQYF
TRBV16	TRBJ1-2	CASSQMREEYGYTF
TRBV21-1	TRBJ1-2	CASSKARVPRGLSLYGYTF
TRBV21-1	TRBJ1-4	CASSKACPGGGCEKLFF
TRBV2	TRBJ1-1	CASSLDTEAFF
TRBV7-9	TRBJ1-4	CASSSAGQSNEKLFF
TRBV30	TRBJ2-1	CAWSPLNEQFF
TRBV9	TRBJ2-7	CASSSQPPYEQYF
TRBV5-4	TRBJ1-4	CASSLRTGTNEKLFF
TRBV7-6	TRBJ2-3	CASSWASTDTQYF
TRBV6-1	TRBJ1-1	CASSFNRATEAFF
TRBV2	TRBJ2-3	CASQRRGEGTDTQYF
TRBV7-2	TRBJ2-3	CASSLGGQGAWDTQYF
TRBV6-5	TRBJ2-7	CASSYRQGGGRYEQYF
TRBV19	TRBJ1-3	CASSRDRAGNTIYF
TRBV7-9	TRBJ2-3	CASSRRTSGSTDTQYF
TRBV29-1	TRBJ1-1	CSVPSGGQADEAFF
TRBV28	TRBJ1-2	CASFVGTGFSYGYTF
TRBV29-1	TRBJ2-5	CSVRGAGGLSETQYF
TRBV6-6	TRBJ1-4	CASSYSSLNVGEKLFF
TRBV4-3	TRBJ2-1	CASSQDVRRDSYNEQFF
TRBV5-6	TRBJ1-5	CASSSGQYNQPQHF
TRBV6-5	TRBJ1-6	CASSYRGYNSPLHF
TRBV10-1	TRBJ2-3	CASSEGLLAGVADTQYF
TRBV2	TRBJ2-3	CASSWVPGDTQYF
TRBV29-1	TRBJ1-3	CSVRMSGNTIYF
TRBV9	TRBJ2-3	CASSEGRTLPDTQYF
TRBV19	TRBJ1-3	CASITTGSGNTIYF
TRBV18	TRBJ2-5	CASSTGPDETQYF
TRBV30	TRBJ1-2	CAWSVRGRAGYTF
TRBV10-1	TRBJ2-3	CASSARGGADTQYF
TRBV2	TRBJ2-2	CASVMGLVNTGELFF